The 5 T cell receptor beta chains given below trace back to one sample, sequenced in a study of OX40 agonist ivuxolimab in advanced cancers. Generated by immunoSEQ multiplex PCR, the TCRdb table keeps only in-frame clones and is missing some. The sample carries about 26,000 clones, about four fifths recorded once. The input for sequencing was CD4+ or CD8+ T cells sorted from blood, taken in a trial of the OX40 agonist ivuxolimab. These receptors all stem from an adult with an advanced solid tumor such as melanoma, head and neck, liver or kidney cancer.

This chain uses TRBV2 with TRBJ1-5, with D possibly being TRBD1 (5 bases). This CDR3 contains 15 residues. The germline gives CDR1 SNHLY, CDR2 FYNNEI. Trimming pared 7 bases from V and 2 bases from J, leaving 15 bases between. CDR3 in amino acids: CASINGRGGNQPQHF. DNA for the CDR3: TGTGCCAGCATCAACGGGAGGGGAGGCAATCAGCCCCAGCATTTT.

This chain uses TRBV6-5 with TRBJ2-1; 7 bases are shared with TRBD1. The CDR3 totals 13 residues. From germline, CDR1 is MNHEY and CDR2 SVGAGI. Germline trimming cut 1 base from V and 13 bases from J; bases unmatched to any gene: 7. The CDR3 loop is CASSYFTGDSQFF. The CDR3 DNA follows: TGTGCCAGCAGTTACTTTACAGGGGATTCTCAGTTCTTC.

This clone was picked up one time. The gene calls are TRBV4-2 and TRBJ1-5; no clear D. CDR1 is LGHNA, CDR2 YNFKEQ, per germline. CDR3 length: 17 residues. Between the trimmed V and J ends, which lost 0 bases and 0 bases, there was a span of 12 bases. CDR3 nucleotide sequence: TGTGCCAGCAGCCAAGATCATACGGGCAATAGCAATCAGCCCCAGCATTTT. Its translation: CASSQDHTGNSNQPQHF.

The V and J genes are TRBV5-4 and TRBJ2-6; a weak D match, TRBD2 (6 bases). V lost 3 bases, J lost 0 bases, and 16 bases lay in between. In germline, CDR1 is SGHNT, CDR2 YYREEE (reference sequence). The CDR3 runs to 18 residues. In DNA, the CDR3 is TGTGCCAGCAGCTCCTGGGACTTCCTTTACTCTGGGGCCAACGTCCTGACTTTC. Residues: CASSSWDFLYSGANVLTF.

The V gene is TRBV11-2, the J gene TRBJ2-7; D perhaps matches TRBD1 (7 bases). Looked up from germline, CDR1 is SGHAT and CDR2 is FQNNGV. The CDR3 is made up of 15 amino acids. Trimming pared 1 base from V and 4 bases from J, leaving 14 bases between. The CDR3 DNA reads TGTGCCAGCAGCTTAGGGGGGGCAGGGGGTTACGAGCAGTACTTC. Residues: CASSLGGAGGYEQYF.